This T cell receptor beta chain was documented in a study of T cells in Graves' hyperthyroidism and ophthalmopathy (dated by TCRdb to between 2018 and 2020). Background for the entire study: Peripheral blood samples were taken at the time of initial diagnosis, prior to any treatment. To identify TCR V-J signatures that set the groups apart, the researchers used a discovery cohort of 100 patients, made up of around 42 with Graves' ophthalmopathy and 55 to 65 with stable Graves' hyperthyroidism. According to the paper, TCR Vbeta CDR3 sequencing was carried out on over 130 peripheral blood samples, which came from around 43 ophthalmopathy, 75 or so hyperthyroidism and approximately 17 progressor patients. After blood sampling, hyperthyroidism patients were treated with methimazole at a starting dose of 30 mg daily, and ophthalmopathy patients were treated with high-dose intravenous methylprednisolone. The roughly 90 discovery patients were divided at random into training and test sets in a 7:3 ratio. Whether ophthalmopathy could be predicted prospectively was tested in an independent validation cohort made up of under 20 hyperthyroidism patients plus 17 patients who later progressed to ophthalmopathy. In addition, the study compared T-cell repertoires in thyroid tissue and in blood from several Graves' hyperthyroidism patients.

The research as a whole found: A model built on a 13 V-J signature distinguished ophthalmopathy from stable hyperthyroidism, reaching around 88% sensitivity and 81% to 83% specificity in cross-validation and 80%/75% in testing. Sample size was not statistically predetermined, and blinding of investigators to group allocation was not performed. During validation, the model predicted progression to ophthalmopathy a median of roughly six months ahead of onset, with almost 71% sensitivity and around 73% specificity. Blood samples also contained most of the expanded thyroid clonotypes (frequency above 0.001), which suggests that blood repertoires may reflect thyroid immune responses.

The hyperthyroidism patients were between 18 and 65 years old and newly diagnosed, with a disease duration of less than 2 months. Patients with uncontrolled infections, other autoimmune diseases, pregnancy or lactation were excluded. Diagnoses were established on the basis of clinical symptoms, serum thyroxine and TRAb, thyroid ultrasound, and orbital computed tomography. For progressor patients, blood was drawn at the first diagnosis of hyperthyroidism, before any ophthalmopathy symptoms had appeared. Ficoll-Paque density gradient centrifugation was used to isolate PBMCs from around 10 ml of fresh peripheral blood. Progressor patients were first diagnosed with Graves' hyperthyroidism and then developed ophthalmopathy during follow-up. Total RNA was extracted using Trizol reagent, and RNA quality was assessed on an Agilent 2100 Bioanalyzer. This clonotype has a count of ten or more. Its recognized antigen is unknown. Base qualities are not recorded, but no much larger clone differs from it by a single base.

According to the germline V gene (reference sequence), CDR1 reads SGHAT and CDR2 reads FQDESV. Germline trimming amounts to 1 base on V and 0 bases on J, with 6 as the count of junction bases outside the gene matches. The CDR3 covers 17 residues, taking in both the cysteine and the phenylalanine. Only the CDR3 portion is preserved as DNA: 51 bases, with reading frame beginning at the first base. Amplification of TCR beta CDR3 regions was carried out from RNA transcripts. The TCR CDR3 was subjected to a first round of RT-PCR using the HTBI primer set and the Qiagen OneStep RT-PCR kit. The libraries were constructed in a second round of multiplex PCR and then size-selected and purified. Paired-end sequencing of the libraries was performed with 100 bp reads on an Illumina HiSeq2000. Concerning the study's data processing: Raw data were processed with SOAPnuke, discarding reads with adapters, uncalled bases, mean Phred below 15, or no exact constant-primer or identifier match. COPE v1.2.5 was used to merge high-quality paired reads, and clonotypes were defined as unique nucleotide sequences. MiTCR v1.1 was used to align clonotypes to the IMGT TRBV, TRBD and TRBJ reference segments. Only V-J combinations with frequency above 0.0001, covering approximately 99% of repertoires, were analysed. A TCS score was defined as the ratio between F50 (clonal expansion) and ExV (chaos), using BLOSUM62-based TCRdist between CDR3 peptides within each V-J. Welch's t-statistics and random forest reduced around 550 V-J features to 10 to 15, which were used in a naive Bayes classifier (R e1071). TCRdb trimmed the raw reads at Q25, called clones with MiXCR and kept productive beta chains. Rows are combined by CDR3 protein, so each entry shows the most common genes and DNA. TCRdb's processing, not the authors' own work, is the source of the V and J calls. Recorded for this sample are about 280,000 distinct CDR3 sequences; 20% to 30% of them occurred a single time. The ten largest account for around 28% of the sample.

Recombination connected TRBV11-1 to TRBJ1-5; 7 junctional bases match TRBD1. The specimen sequenced was blood. The clonotype was recovered from a middle-aged man with Graves' hyperthyroidism that later progressed to Graves' ophthalmopathy. The sequenced DNA: TGTGCCAGCAGCTTAGTCCCGGACAGGACTAGCAATCAGCCCCAGCATTTT. Its protein reads: CASSLVPDRTSNQPQHF.